One T cell receptor beta chain is described in this entry. PCR involved 60 Vbeta and 13 Jbeta primers. The method was immunoSEQ multiplex PCR; TCRdb's version includes in-frame clones alone and lacks a portion of them. Of fewer than 140,000 clones detected, 70% to 85% appear once; the ten largest clones hold around 3.4%. Unmatched junction bases numbered 12, after V lost 3 bases and J lost 12 bases. Germline loops: CDR1 SGHDT, CDR2 YYEEEE. The CDR3 is made up of 15 amino acids. This record comes from a study of cytomegalovirus exposure and HLA in healthy donors. Material for sequencing was PBMCs. The TCR originated in a man in his 60s in good health and CMV-seronegative. The chain combines TRBV5-6 with TRBJ1-6, with TRBD1 matching 7 bases. As DNA, the CDR3 is TGTGCCAGCAGCTGGAGGGGGCGGTATTTGGAACCCCTCCACTTT. This encodes CASSWRGRYLEPLHF.